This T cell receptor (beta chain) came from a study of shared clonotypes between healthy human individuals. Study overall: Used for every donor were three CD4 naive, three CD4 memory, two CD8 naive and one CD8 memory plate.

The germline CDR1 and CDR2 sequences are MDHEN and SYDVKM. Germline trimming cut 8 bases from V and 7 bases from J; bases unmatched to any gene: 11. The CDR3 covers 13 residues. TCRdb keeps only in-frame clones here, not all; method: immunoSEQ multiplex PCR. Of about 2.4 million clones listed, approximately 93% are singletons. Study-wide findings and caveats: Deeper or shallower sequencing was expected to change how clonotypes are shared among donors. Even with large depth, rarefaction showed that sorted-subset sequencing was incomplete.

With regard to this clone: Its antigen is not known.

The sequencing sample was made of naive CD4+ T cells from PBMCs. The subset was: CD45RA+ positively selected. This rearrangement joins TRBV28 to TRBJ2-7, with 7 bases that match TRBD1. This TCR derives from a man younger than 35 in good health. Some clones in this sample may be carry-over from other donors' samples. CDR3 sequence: CASGQTGYGEQYF. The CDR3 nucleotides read TGTGCCAGCGGCCAGACAGGGTATGGAGAGCAGTACTTC.